Shown below are 32 T cell receptor beta chains from a single sample sequenced in a study of a mutant IDH1 vaccine in newly diagnosed glioma. Method: immunoSEQ multiplex PCR; TCRdb's copy keeps in-frame clones and lacks some. This sample has almost 95,000 clones; roughly 89% occur once, and the top ten carry 0.77%. These receptors have no identified antigens. Time point meaning: week 47, end of study. Each dose of the vaccine consisted of 300 ug of mutant IDH1 20-mer peptide, with topical imiquimod. The sample consisted of PBMCs, taken from a glioma patient whose treatment included an IDH1 peptide vaccine. These TCRs come from a woman in her 50s with glioma.

This rearrangement joins TRBV6-5 to TRBJ2-1; D may be TRBD1 (6 bases). The CDR3 is made up of 16 amino acids. V lost 0 bases and J lost 6, with 15 bases in between. Germline V gene data show CDR1 as MNHEY and CDR2 as SVGAGI. In DNA form, the CDR3 reads TGTGCCAGCAGTTACTCGAAGGGGGAAATTGGCAATGAGCAGTTCTTC. This translates into CASSYSKGEIGNEQFF.

The chain recombines TRBV6-4 with TRBJ1-2; D uncertain. Trimming left V 5 bases short and J 5 bases short, with 15 bases between. Looked up from germline, CDR1 is MRHNA and CDR2 is SNTAGT. The CDR3 sequence is 14 residues long. CDR3 residues: CASSREAGPYGYTF. CDR3 sequence (DNA): TGTGCCAGCAGTCGGGAGGCAGGCCCGTATGGCTACACCTTC.

This chain uses TRBV5-1 with TRBJ2-2; D perhaps matches TRBD1 (5 bases). The V and J ends lost 0 bases and 4 bases respectively, with 7 bases between them. CDR1 and CDR2 from the germline V gene are SGHRS and YFSETQ. The CDR3 consists of 14 residues. The CDR3 protein is CASSLAQGTGELFF. The DNA for the CDR3 is TGCGCCAGCAGCTTGGCCCAGGGCACCGGGGAGCTGTTTTTT.

The V gene is TRBV9, the J gene TRBJ2-1; unclear D gene. Germline V lookup: CDR1 SGDLS, CDR2 YYNGEE. The V end lost 6 bases, the J end lost 4 bases, and 11 bases lay between the germline ends. The CDR3 consists of 13 residues. The CDR3 DNA reads as TGTGCCAGCAAAGGGCGAGAGTACAATGAGCAGTTCTTC. It specifies CASKGREYNEQFF.

The chain is built from TRBV9 and TRBJ2-1; 9 nucleotides align to TRBD2. V was pared by 4 bases and J by 2 bases, with 4 bases of the junction left unmatched. From germline, CDR1 is SGDLS and CDR2 YYNGEE. This CDR3 has 15 amino acids. The CDR3 DNA reads TGTGCCAGCAGCTCCAGACTAGCGGCCTACAATGAGCAGTTCTTC. It encodes CASSSRLAAYNEQFF. Complete variable domain (other parts from reference TRBV9 and TRBJ2-1): DSGVTQTPKHLITATGQRVTLRCSPRSGDLSVYWYQQSLDQGLQFLIQYYNGEERAKGNILERFSAQQFPDLHSELNLSSLELGDSALYFCASSSRLAAYNEQFFGPGTRLTVL.

The V and J genes are TRBV7-3 and TRBJ2-2; 10 bases line up with TRBD1. Looked up from germline, CDR1 is SGHTA and CDR2 is FQGTGA. J was trimmed by 3 bases and V by 2 bases; bases with no gene match: 3. The CDR3 extends over 16 amino acids. In nucleotides, the CDR3 is TGTGCCAGCAGCTTAGGACAGGGGGTACACACCGGGGAGCTGTTTTTT. It encodes CASSLGQGVHTGELFF.

The rearrangement joins TRBV6-5 to TRBJ2-2; D remains ambiguous. The CDR3 sequence is 15 residues long. Germline assignment: CDR1 MNHEY and CDR2 SVGAGI. V dropped 6 bases and J dropped 0 bases, with 11 bases sitting between them. The DNA of the CDR3 is TGTGCCAGCAGCTCCCCTACTACGAACACCGGGGAGCTGTTTTTT. Translating gives CASSSPTTNTGELFF.

V usage is TRBV19 and J usage is TRBJ2-5; no firm D call. This CDR3 contains 12 residues. V lost 4 bases to trimming and J lost 4 bases, with 7 bases between them. CDR1 LNHDA and CDR2 SQIVND come from the germline V gene (reference sequence). The CDR3 DNA sequence: TGTGCCAGTAGTACCAACGGAGAGACCCAGTACTTC. Amino acids: CASSTNGETQYF. The entire variable domain, with the rest obtained from reference TRBV19 and TRBJ2-5, is as follows: DGGITQSPKYLFRKEGQNVTLSCEQNLNHDAMYWYRQDPGQGLRLIYYSQIVNDFQKGDIAEGYSVSREKKESFPLTVTSAQKNPTAFYLCASSTNGETQYFGPGTRLLVL.

In DNA, the CDR3 is TGTGCCAGCAGCTTAGCCCGCGCCATTACAGGGGGCGATGAAGCTTTCTTT. As protein: CASSLARAITGGDEAFF. The chain is built from TRBV7-3 and TRBJ1-1; 9 nucleotides match TRBD1. V was clipped by 2 bases and J by 7 bases; unmatched bases: 14. The CDR3 extends over 17 amino acids. Per the germline V gene, CDR1 is SGHTA and CDR2 is FQGTGA.

This clone was seen once. The chain couples TRBV25-1 to TRBJ2-7; TRBD2 aligns across 13 bases. Germline V gene data show CDR1 as MGHDK and CDR2 as SYGVNS. The CDR3 is made up of 17 amino acids. V dropped 4 bases and J dropped 2; count of bases not matched to a gene: 8. CDR3 residues: CASSAPGLAGTPYEQYF. The CDR3 DNA reads as TGTGCCAGCAGTGCCCCGGGACTAGCGGGAACCCCCTACGAGCAGTACTTC.

The V and J genes are TRBV21-1 and TRBJ2-1. TRBV21-1 is designated a pseudogene. The CDR3 covers 15 residues. CDR3 protein: CASSKNRTAYNEQFF. The CDR3 DNA reads TGTGCCAGCAGCAAAAATAGGACGGCCTACAATGAGCAGTTCTTC.

The chain combines TRBV4-1 with TRBJ2-1, with 7 bases fitting TRBD2. CDR3 length equals 15 residues. V gave up 5 bases and J gave up 10 bases; unmatched junction bases: 14. The germline V gene has CDR1 MGHRA and CDR2 YSYEKL. CDR3 residues: CASSSPGGTGGEQFF. For the CDR3, the DNA is TGCGCCAGCAGCTCCCCCGGGGGGACCGGGGGGGAGCAGTTCTTC.

This rearrangement joins TRBV4-1 to TRBJ1-6; tentatively, D is TRBD1 (5 bases). This CDR3 spans 18 amino acids. Per the germline V gene, CDR1 is MGHRA and CDR2 is YSYEKL. V was shortened by 0 bases and J by 6 bases, with 18 bases between the two germline ends. CDR3 sequence reads: CASSQEPRGRGANSPLHF. DNA of the CDR3: TGCGCCAGCAGCCAAGAACCTAGGGGTCGGGGAGCTAATTCACCCCTCCACTTT.

The chain employs TRBV9 and TRBJ1-5; D is ambiguous. CDR3 length: 15 residues. The germline V gene encodes CDR1 SGDLS and CDR2 YYNGEE. Trimming took off 3 bases at V and 2 bases at J, with 12 bases between the two ends. The CDR3 DNA reads TGTGCCAGCAGCGAGGGTTGGGCGGGCAATCAGCCCCAGCATTTT. It specifies CASSEGWAGNQPQHF.

V gene TRBV6-4 combines with J gene TRBJ2-7; a weak D match, TRBD1 (5 bases). The CDR3 is 14 amino acids. V lost 3 bases and J lost 3, with 12 bases in between. The germline V gene has CDR1 MRHNA and CDR2 SNTAGT. The CDR3 reads CASSERRGIYEQYF. The CDR3 nucleotides read TGTGCCAGCAGTGAACGAAGGGGTATCTACGAGCAGTACTTC.

This clone was seen a handful of times. The chain joins TRBV29-1 to TRBJ1-1; D is unclear. Trimming removed 8 bases from V and 0 bases from J, with 13 bases in between. This CDR3 is 13 amino acids long. The germline V gene has CDR1 SQVTM and CDR2 ANQGSEA. In DNA, the CDR3 is TGCAGCTGTGGAGGGCAAATGAACACTGAAGCTTTCTTT. Amino acids: CSCGGQMNTEAFF. The full variable domain, in which reference TRBV29-1 and TRBJ1-1 provide the parts outside the CDR3, is SAVISQKPSRDICQRGTSLTIQCQVDSQVTMMFWYRQQPGQSLTLIATANQGSEATYESGFVIDKFPISRPNLTFSTLTVSNMSPEDSSIYLCSCGGQMNTEAFFGQGTRLTVV.

Only a few counts were recorded for this clone. The CDR3 protein is CASSVGTGTEAFF. Here the CDR3 DNA reads TGTGCCAGCAGCGTCGGGACGGGCACTGAAGCTTTCTTT. V usage is TRBV9 and J usage is TRBJ1-1; a possible D gene is TRBD1 (5 bases). Trimming left V 2 bases short and J 4 bases short, with 9 bases between. From germline, CDR1 is SGDLS and CDR2 YYNGEE. The CDR3 has 13 amino acids.

The J gene is TRBJ2-7, the V gene TRBV5-6; D may be TRBD2 (6 bases). Germline loops: CDR1 SGHDT, CDR2 YYEEEE. CDR3 size: 13 residues. Trimming cost V 1 base and J 5 bases, with 10 bases left between them. The chain's CDR3 is CASSLYAGNEQYF. The CDR3 DNA sequence: TGTGCCAGCAGCTTGTACGCGGGGAACGAGCAGTACTTC.

The gene calls are TRBV7-9 and TRBJ1-6; D remains ambiguous. CDR3 length: 14 amino acids. The germline CDR1 and CDR2 sequences are SEHNR and FQNEAQ (reference sequence). V was cut by 1 base and J by 10 bases, with 11 bases left in between. Written as DNA, the CDR3 is TGTGCCAGCAGCTTAGAGGGCCTAGGGTCACCCCTCCACTTT. Protein sequence: CASSLEGLGSPLHF.

This clone showed up just a few times. The chain carries TRBV6-5 and TRBJ1-5; no definite D call. The V and J ends lost 0 bases and 2 bases respectively, with 5 bases between them. Germline V CDR1 and CDR2: MNHEY, SVGAGI. There are 14 residues in the CDR3. This chain's CDR3 is CASSYSQRNQPQHF. The CDR3 nucleotides read TGTGCCAGCAGTTACTCACAGCGCAATCAGCCCCAGCATTTT.

This clone has a single count. This sequence joins TRBV28 and TRBJ1-1; D is perhaps TRBD1 (6 bases). V gave up 2 bases and J gave up 1 base, with 11 bases separating them. The CDR3 has 15 amino acids. Looked up from germline, CDR1 is MDHEN and CDR2 is SYDVKM. The CDR3 is CASSLGGHPNTEAFF. Written as DNA, the CDR3 is TGTGCCAGCAGTTTAGGGGGACACCCGAACACTGAAGCTTTCTTT.

This chain links TRBV7-8 with TRBJ2-1, with 12 bases fitting TRBD1. CDR1 and CDR2 from the germline V gene are SGHVS and FQNEAQ. The CDR3 is 17 residues long. J lost 8 bases, V lost 5 bases, and 13 bases had no gene match. The chain's CDR3 is CASSPYRGTGGKYEQFF. CDR3 in DNA: TGTGCCAGCAGCCCATACCGGGGGACAGGGGGCAAGTATGAGCAGTTCTTC.

The genes are TRBV18 and TRBJ2-5; no clear D. The J call may be incorrect, as the DNA end agrees better with TRBJ2-7. The germline gives CDR1 KGHSH, CDR2 LQKENI. The CDR3 has 13 amino acids. CDR3 nucleotides: TGTGCCAGCTCACCAACGCCGGTGGACGAGCAGTACTTC. Its translation: CASSPTPVDEQYF.

V gene TRBV7-3 combines with J gene TRBJ2-2, with 7 bases that match TRBD2. Germline V lookup: CDR1 SGHTA, CDR2 FQGTGA. V shed 3 bases and J 1 base; nucleotides not matched to a gene: 5. The CDR3 contains 16 residues. This CDR3 is CASSFYGGRNTGELFF. The CDR3 nucleotides are TGTGCCAGCAGCTTTTACGGCGGGAGGAACACCGGGGAGCTGTTTTTT.

The chain is built from TRBV6-5 and TRBJ1-6; 7 bases align to TRBD1. Germline V gene lookup returns CDR1 MNHEY and CDR2 SVGAGI. The CDR3 extends over 14 amino acids. After removal of 6 bases from V and 7 bases from J, the junction contained 6 bases not matched to a gene. The CDR3 DNA follows: TGTGCCAGCAGCCCCGGGACAGAGAATTCACCCCTCCACTTT. It codes for CASSPGTENSPLHF.

CDR3 sequence reads: CNALARERGTYEQYF. CDR3 nucleotide sequence: TGCAACGCTCTAGCGAGGGAGCGTGGCACCTACGAGCAGTACTTC. This chain connects TRBV29-1 to TRBJ2-7; possible D gene TRBD2, 6 bases. Germline V gene lookup returns CDR1 SQVTM and CDR2 ANQGSEA. The CDR3 covers 15 residues.

The chain's CDR3 is CASSLSRMNTEAFF. In nucleotides, the CDR3 is TGCGCCAGCAGCTTGTCCAGAATGAACACTGAAGCTTTCTTT. The V and J genes are TRBV5-1 and TRBJ1-1; D unclear. Germline assignment: CDR1 SGHRS and CDR2 YFSETQ. The V and J ends lost 1 base and 0 bases respectively, with 7 bases between them. The CDR3 covers 14 residues.

This sequence joins TRBV5-4 and TRBJ1-3, with D unclear. This CDR3 region has 16 residues. Per germline, CDR1 SGHNT and CDR2 YYREEE (reference sequence). The V end was cut by 1 base, the J end by 2 bases, with 13 bases between. The CDR3 region has the DNA TGTGCCAGCAGCTTGAGTCCAATACGGACTGGAAACACCATATATTTT. Its translation is CASSLSPIRTGNTIYF.

This clone was seen only once. The J gene is TRBJ2-3, the V gene TRBV9; D possibly corresponds to TRBD1 (5 bases). Germline CDR1 and CDR2: SGDLS and YYNGEE. The CDR3 is 14 amino acids. Trimming cost V 5 bases and J 1 base, with 11 bases left between them. As DNA, the CDR3 is TGTGCCAGCAGAGTACAGGCATGCACAGATACGCAGTATTTT. Protein product: CASRVQACTDTQYF.

This clone is a singleton in its sample. The chain is built from TRBV7-6 and TRBJ1-1; possible D gene TRBD1, 6 bases. CDR1 is SGHVS, CDR2 FNYEAQ, per germline. V was shortened by 5 bases and J by 4 bases, with 14 bases between the two germline ends. The CDR3 contains 14 residues. The CDR3 coding sequence is TGTGCCAGCAGCCCCGGGGGCAGGGCCACTGAAGCTTTCTTT. Protein product: CASSPGGRATEAFF.

The CDR3 region is CAWSGWTSGYEQYF. CDR3 coding DNA: TGTGCCTGGAGTGGTTGGACTAGCGGATACGAGCAGTACTTC. The chain has TRBV30 and TRBJ2-5, with TRBD2 matching 10 bases. The DNA end is more similar to TRBJ2-7, so the J call may be wrong. Germline values: CDR1 GTSNPN, CDR2 SVGIG (reference sequence). The CDR3 totals 14 residues.

V gene TRBV5-1 combines with J gene TRBJ1-6, with D possibly matching TRBD1 (5 bases). V lost 2 bases, J lost 6 bases, and 24 bases lay in between. The CDR3 has 19 residues. The germline V gene has CDR1 SGHRS and CDR2 YFSETQ. Here the CDR3 DNA reads TGCGCCAGCAGCTTATCATCTCGGGTCGAGGGGCGGCCTAATTCACCCCTCCACTTT. This translates into CASSLSSRVEGRPNSPLHF.